This T cell receptor beta chain was recorded in a study of T cell responses to AZD1222 COVID-19 vaccine. Study-wide results and limits: Females outnumbered males among donors, who were mostly white British; clonal diversity was possibly underestimated. Nearly half of spike-specific TCRs reportedly target variant regions that are unmutated in the B.1.351 and B.1.1.7 variants.

This clone was counted between two and nine times. Its antigen is currently unknown. Data came from immunoSEQ multiplex PCR; TCRdb stores just in-frame clones and leaves some out. This sample has 140,000 to 150,000 clones, with under 95% found just once. Germline CDR1 SEHNR, CDR2 FQNEAQ (reference sequence). There are 13 residues in the CDR3. Trimming cost V 3 bases and J 5 bases, with 11 bases left between them. This TCR came from an adult in good health. This chain joins TRBV7-9 and TRBJ2-7, with D hard to call. This material consisted of peripheral blood, taken on day 0 of AZD1222 vaccination. The CDR3 coding sequence is TGTGCCAGCAGCTTGCCCCGGGTGGACGAGCAGTACTTC. It yields the protein CASSLPRVDEQYF.